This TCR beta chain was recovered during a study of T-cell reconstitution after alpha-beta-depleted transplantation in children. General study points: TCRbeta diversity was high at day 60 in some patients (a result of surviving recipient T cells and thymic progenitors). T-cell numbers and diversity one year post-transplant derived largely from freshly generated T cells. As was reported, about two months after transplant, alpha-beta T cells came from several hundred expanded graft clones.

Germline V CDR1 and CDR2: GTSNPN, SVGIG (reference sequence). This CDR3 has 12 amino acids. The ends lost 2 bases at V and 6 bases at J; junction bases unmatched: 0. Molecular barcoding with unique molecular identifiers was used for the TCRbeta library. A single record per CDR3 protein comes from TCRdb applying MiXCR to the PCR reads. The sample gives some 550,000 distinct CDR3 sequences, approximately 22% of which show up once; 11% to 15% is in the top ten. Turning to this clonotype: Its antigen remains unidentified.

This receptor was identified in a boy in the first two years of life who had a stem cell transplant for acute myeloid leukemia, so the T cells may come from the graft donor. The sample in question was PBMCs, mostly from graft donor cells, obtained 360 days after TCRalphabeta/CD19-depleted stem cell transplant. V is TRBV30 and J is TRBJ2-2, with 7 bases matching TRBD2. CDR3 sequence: CAWSRGAGELFF. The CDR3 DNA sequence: TGTGCCTGGAGTCGGGGGGCCGGGGAGCTGTTTTTT.